The 9 T cell receptor beta chains listed next were all sequenced from one sample in a study of shared clonotypes between healthy human individuals. Method: immunoSEQ multiplex PCR; TCRdb's copy keeps in-frame clones and lacks some. The table lists approximately 470,000 clones, approximately 84% of them singletons, with about an eighth in the top ten. The sequencing input was PBMCs. These receptors were taken from a woman aged 40-49 years in good health. Some clones in this sample may be carry-over from other donors' samples.

As DNA, the CDR3 is TGTGCCAGCAGCTTAGCGTATTCCAGGGGGCCAGATACGCAGTATTTT. This codes for CASSLAYSRGPDTQYF. The chain recombines TRBV7-6 with TRBJ2-3, with 8 bases matching TRBD1. The J segment lost 4 bases and the V segment lost 0 bases, leaving 6 bases of the junction unmatched. This CDR3 is built from 16 residues. Per germline, CDR1 SGHVS and CDR2 FNYEAQ.

This chain connects TRBV7-2 to TRBJ1-1; a possible D gene is TRBD1 (5 bases). Germline V CDR1 and CDR2: SGHTA, FQGNSA. V was clipped by 4 bases and J by 4 bases, with 19 bases between them. The CDR3 consists of 16 residues. The CDR3 spells CASSSPGGGGLTEAFF. CDR3 DNA: TGTGCCAGCAGCTCCCCCGGTGGGGGTGGGCTCACTGAAGCTTTCTTT. The entire variable domain, with the rest obtained from reference TRBV7-2 and TRBJ1-1, is as follows: GAGVSQSPSNKVTEKGKDVELRCDPISGHTALYWYRQSLGQGLEFLIYFQGNSAPDKSGLPSDRFSAERTGGSVSTLTIQRTQQEDSAVYLCASSSPGGGGLTEAFFGQGTRLTVV.

The V and J genes are TRBV5-8 and TRBJ1-5; 11 positions agree with TRBD1. This CDR3 is 17 amino acids long. Germline V CDR1 and CDR2: SGHTS, YDEGEE. V dropped 4 bases and J dropped 0; count of bases not matched to a gene: 6. CDR3: CASSRGGTGGSNQPQHF. CDR3 in DNA: TGTGCCAGCAGCCGAGGCGGGACAGGGGGTAGCAATCAGCCCCAGCATTTT.

V and J are TRBV5-1 and TRBJ2-1; unclear D gene. Trimming took 0 bases from V and 3 from J, leaving 10 bases between them. The CDR3 covers 15 residues. CDR1 SGHRS and CDR2 YFSETQ come from the germline V gene. The CDR3 DNA follows: TGCGCCAGCAGCTTGGTCTCGCCAGTCTACAATGAGCAGTTCTTC. Translating gives CASSLVSPVYNEQFF.

The V and J genes are TRBV7-8 and TRBJ2-7; weak D call: TRBD1 (5 bases). V was cut by 6 bases and J by 9 bases, with 27 bases left in between. Germline loops: CDR1 SGHVS, CDR2 FQNEAQ. CDR3 size: 16 residues. DNA for the CDR3: TGTGCCAGCAGTAAAGACAGAGCTACGAATAATTTTGGGCAGTACTTC. Residues: CASSKDRATNNFGQYF.

This clone has a single count. V usage is TRBV9 and J usage is TRBJ1-1; 7 positions agree with TRBD1. This CDR3 is built from 15 residues. The V gene end was trimmed by 5 bases and the J gene end by 4 bases; junction bases not matched to a gene: 11. Germline V gene sequence: CDR1 SGDLS, CDR2 YYNGEE. The CDR3 DNA reads as TGTGCCAGCAGTCTGACAGGGTCTTTGGGCACTGAAGCTTTCTTT. Protein: CASSLTGSLGTEAFF. Based on the CDR3 plus reference TRBV9 and TRBJ1-1, the full variable domain is DSGVTQTPKHLITATGQRVTLRCSPRSGDLSVYWYQQSLDQGLQFLIQYYNGEERAKGNILERFSAQQFPDLHSELNLSSLELGDSALYFCASSLTGSLGTEAFFGQGTRLTVV.

The genes are TRBV2 and TRBJ2-5; D gene unclear. There are 12 residues in the CDR3. Germline values: CDR1 SNHLY, CDR2 FYNNEI. Trimming took 6 bases from V and 3 from J, leaving 8 bases between them. CDR3 in amino acids: CASRPLEETQYF. CDR3 bases: TGTGCCAGCAGGCCCTTGGAAGAGACCCAGTACTTC.

Worth noting for this clone: A read error is likely, as this CDR3 ends without the conserved phenylalanine or tryptophan. The chain employs TRBV30 and TRBJ1-2; a possible D gene is TRBD1 (5 bases). In germline, CDR1 is GTSNPN, CDR2 SVGIG (reference sequence). V shed 2 bases and J shed 9 bases, with 16 bases lying between them. The CDR3 sequence is 13 residues long. CDR3 residues: CAWSTRGGGSYTL. In DNA form, the CDR3 reads TGTGCCTGGAGTACGCGGGGGGGAGGTAGCTACACCCTC.

J is TRBJ1-5 and V is TRBV6-1, with 8 bases matching TRBD1. The CDR3 length is 13 residues. With 8 bases clipped from V and 5 bases from J, the junction kept 5 bases outside the gene matches. Germline V gene sequence: CDR1 MNHNS, CDR2 SASEGT. The CDR3 loop reads CASGQGIDQPQHF. In DNA, the CDR3 is TGTGCCAGCGGACAGGGTATCGATCAGCCCCAGCATTTT.